This TCR beta chain is from a study of blood T cell repertoires in COVID-19. For the study at large: Collection of acute and convalescent COVID-19 samples took place in the United States, Italy and Spain. From T cells, B-cell-depleted T cells, or PBMCs came the material, which was cDNA or gDNA.

Comments on this clone: Other nucleotide sequences in the sample specify the same CDR3.

Germline CDR1 is KGHSH and CDR2 is LQKENI. V shed 3 bases, J shed 8 bases, and the junction held 0 bases outside the gene matches. The CDR3 has 13 residues. Original methodology: Quantification of nucleated cells was approximated via reference gene primer amplification. Clones were read by immunoSEQ multiplex PCR, and TCRdb kept only the in-frame ones, dropping some. V and J calls and clone size are copied from that table; D and trimming were computed from the DNA. The table shows 150,000 to 200,000 clones, with about 85% occurring only once. This clonotype originated in a man aged 18-30 years with acute or convalescent COVID-19. The chain links TRBV18 to TRBJ1-4; 10 positions agree with TRBD1. The sample comprised peripheral blood. CDR3 loop: CASSPGQGEKLFF. CDR3 DNA sequence: TGTGCCAGCTCACCGGGACAGGGGGAAAAACTGTTTTTT.